This T cell receptor (beta chain) was identified in a study of CD8+ T cells in alopecia areata. On the study more broadly: Dosing with tofacitinib proceeded for 6 to 18 months, followed by 6 months off drug. Overall study results and limits: Normal skin contains resident alphabeta T cells, and these are also sequenced in scalp samples. Across lesional scalp, and particularly alopecia totalis/universalis, clonality surpassed that of normal scalp.

Lesional scalp tissue (obtained by punch biopsy) and peripheral blood were collected from alopecia areata patients. Once RNA had been extracted, it was reverse transcribed into cDNA to act as the sequencing template. The repertoire was sequenced with immunoSEQ multiplex PCR; TCRdb's copy has only in-frame clones and lacks some. The sample lists about 130,000 clones; approximately 53% were seen once. Note on this clone: Antigen: not known.

Germline values: CDR1 MNHNY, CDR2 SVGAGI (reference sequence). V was cut by 8 bases and J by 1 base, with 14 bases left in between. CDR3 length: 14 amino acids. The chain couples TRBV6-6 to TRBJ1-1; tentatively, D is TRBD1 (5 bases). The sequencing used CD4+ T cells sorted from blood, collected at week 0. This sequence was found in a human donor with alopecia areata. For the CDR3, the DNA is TGTGCCAGCGGGGGGACGGGAGGGAACACTGAAGCTTTCTTT. Translated, it gives CASGGTGGNTEAFF.